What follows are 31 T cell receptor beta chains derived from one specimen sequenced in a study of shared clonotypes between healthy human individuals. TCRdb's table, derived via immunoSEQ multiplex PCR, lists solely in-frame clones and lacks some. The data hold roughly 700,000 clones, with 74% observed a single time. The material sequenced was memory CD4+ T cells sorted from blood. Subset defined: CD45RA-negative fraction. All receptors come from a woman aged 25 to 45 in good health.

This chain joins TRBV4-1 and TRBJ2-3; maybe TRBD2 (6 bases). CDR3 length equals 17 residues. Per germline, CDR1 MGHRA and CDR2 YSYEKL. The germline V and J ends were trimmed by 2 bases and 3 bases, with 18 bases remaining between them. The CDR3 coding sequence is TGCGCCAGCAGCCAATACAACCGGGACTTGAGGACAGATACGCAGTATTTT. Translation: CASSQYNRDLRTDTQYF.

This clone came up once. The CDR3 DNA reads as TGTGCCAGTAGTAAACGGCACATTGGGGCCGGGGAGCTGTTTTTT. Protein: CASSKRHIGAGELFF. The chain recombines TRBV19 with TRBJ2-2, with unresolved D. Germline V gene lookup returns CDR1 LNHDA and CDR2 SQIVND (reference sequence). CDR3 length: 15 amino acids. V lost 4 bases, J lost 6 bases, and 15 bases lay in between. Combining the CDR3 with reference TRBV19 and TRBJ2-2 gives the whole variable domain DGGITQSPKYLFRKEGQNVTLSCEQNLNHDAMYWYRQDPGQGLRLIYYSQIVNDFQKGDIAEGYSVSREKKESFPLTVTSAQKNPTAFYLCASSKRHIGAGELFFGEGSRLTVL.

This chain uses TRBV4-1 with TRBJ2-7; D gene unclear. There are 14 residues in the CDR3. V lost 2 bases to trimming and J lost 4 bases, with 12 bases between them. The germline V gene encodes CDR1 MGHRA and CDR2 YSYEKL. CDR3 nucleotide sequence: TGCGCCAGCAGCCAACTTTGGCCCTTATACGAGCAGTACTTC. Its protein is CASSQLWPLYEQYF.

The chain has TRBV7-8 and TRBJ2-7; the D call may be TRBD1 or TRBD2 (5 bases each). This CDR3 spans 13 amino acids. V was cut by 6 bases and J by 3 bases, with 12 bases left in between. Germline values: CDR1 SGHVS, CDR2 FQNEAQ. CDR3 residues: CASRERDGYEQYF. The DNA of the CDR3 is TGTGCCAGCAGAGAACGGGACGGCTACGAGCAGTACTTC.

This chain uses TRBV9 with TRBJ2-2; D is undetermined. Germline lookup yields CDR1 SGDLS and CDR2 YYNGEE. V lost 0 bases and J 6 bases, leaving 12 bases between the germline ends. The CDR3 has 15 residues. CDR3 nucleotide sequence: TGTGCCAGCAGCGTAGGGAGTTTTAAGTCCGGGGAGCTGTTTTTT. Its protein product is CASSVGSFKSGELFF.

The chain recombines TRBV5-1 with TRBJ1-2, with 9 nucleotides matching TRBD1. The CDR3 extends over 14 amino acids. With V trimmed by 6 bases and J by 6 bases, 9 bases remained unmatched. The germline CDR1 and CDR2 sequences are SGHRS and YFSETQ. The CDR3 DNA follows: TGCGCCAGCAAAAGGGAAACAGGGGGCCATGGCTACACCTTC. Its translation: CASKRETGGHGYTF. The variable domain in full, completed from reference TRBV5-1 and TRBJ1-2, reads KAGVTQTPRYLIKTRGQQVTLSCSPISGHRSVSWYQQTPGQGLQFLFEYFSETQRNKGNFPGRFSGRQFSNSRSEMNVSTLELGDSALYLCASKRETGGHGYTFGSGTRLTVV.

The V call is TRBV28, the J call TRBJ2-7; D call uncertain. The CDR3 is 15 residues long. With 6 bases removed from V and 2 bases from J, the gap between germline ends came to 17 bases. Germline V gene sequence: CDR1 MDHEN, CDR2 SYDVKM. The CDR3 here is CASRNKPRNTYEQYF. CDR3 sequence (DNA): TGTGCCAGCAGAAATAAACCAAGAAACACCTACGAGCAGTACTTC.

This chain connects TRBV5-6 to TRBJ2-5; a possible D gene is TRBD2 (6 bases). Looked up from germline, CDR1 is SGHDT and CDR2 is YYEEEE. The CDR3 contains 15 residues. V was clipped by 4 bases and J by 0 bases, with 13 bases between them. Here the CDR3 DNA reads TGTGCCAGCAGCCGACTAGACCCAAACCAAGAGACCCAGTACTTC. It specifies CASSRLDPNQETQYF.

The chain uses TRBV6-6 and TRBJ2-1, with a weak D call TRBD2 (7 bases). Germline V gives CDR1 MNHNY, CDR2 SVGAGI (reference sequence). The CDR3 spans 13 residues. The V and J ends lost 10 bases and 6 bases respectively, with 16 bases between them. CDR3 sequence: CATLRGGSNEQFF. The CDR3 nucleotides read TGTGCCACCCTCAGGGGCGGGAGCAATGAGCAGTTCTTC.

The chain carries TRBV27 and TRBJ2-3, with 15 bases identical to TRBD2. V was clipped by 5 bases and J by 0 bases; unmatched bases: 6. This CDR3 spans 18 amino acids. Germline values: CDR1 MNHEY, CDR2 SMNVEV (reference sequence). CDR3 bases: TGTGCCAGCAGTCCCGGGGGACTAGCGGGAGGCAGCACAGATACGCAGTATTTT. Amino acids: CASSPGGLAGGSTDTQYF.

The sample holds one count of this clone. The DNA for the CDR3 is TGTGCCAGCTCACGGTTGGTGGGAGTCAAGGATACGCAGTATTTT. Amino acids: CASSRLVGVKDTQYF. This chain links TRBV18 with TRBJ2-3; weak D call: TRBD2 (5 bases). The CDR3 is 15 amino acids. Germline values: CDR1 KGHSH, CDR2 LQKENI. V was clipped by 4 bases and J by 6 bases, with 17 bases between them.

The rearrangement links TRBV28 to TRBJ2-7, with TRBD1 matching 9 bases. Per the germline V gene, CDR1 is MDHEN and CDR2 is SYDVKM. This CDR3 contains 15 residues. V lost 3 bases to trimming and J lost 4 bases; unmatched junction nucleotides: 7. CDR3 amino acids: CASSFGGTGFYEQYF. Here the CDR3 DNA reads TGTGCCAGCAGTTTTGGCGGGACAGGGTTTTACGAGCAGTACTTC.

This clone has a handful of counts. The CDR3 region is CASSLFRGSDEQFF. The CDR3 nucleotides are TGCGCCAGCAGCTTGTTTCGGGGGAGCGATGAGCAGTTCTTC. The chain combines TRBV5-1 with TRBJ2-1; tentatively, D is TRBD2 (6 bases). Germline V gene data show CDR1 as SGHRS and CDR2 as YFSETQ. The V end lost 1 base, the J end lost 8 bases, and 13 bases lay between the germline ends. The CDR3 has 14 amino acids.

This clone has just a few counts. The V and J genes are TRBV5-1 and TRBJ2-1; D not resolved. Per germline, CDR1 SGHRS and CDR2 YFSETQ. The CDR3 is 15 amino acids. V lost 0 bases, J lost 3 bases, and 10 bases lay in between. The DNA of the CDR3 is TGCGCCAGCAGCTTGGATCAGCCTCTCTACAATGAGCAGTTCTTC. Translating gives CASSLDQPLYNEQFF.

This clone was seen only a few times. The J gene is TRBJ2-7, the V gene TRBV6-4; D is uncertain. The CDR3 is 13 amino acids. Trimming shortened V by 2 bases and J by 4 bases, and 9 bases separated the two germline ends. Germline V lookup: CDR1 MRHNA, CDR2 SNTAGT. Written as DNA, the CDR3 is TGTGCCAGCAGTGACCTCGGCAGTTACGAGCAGTACTTC. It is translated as CASSDLGSYEQYF.

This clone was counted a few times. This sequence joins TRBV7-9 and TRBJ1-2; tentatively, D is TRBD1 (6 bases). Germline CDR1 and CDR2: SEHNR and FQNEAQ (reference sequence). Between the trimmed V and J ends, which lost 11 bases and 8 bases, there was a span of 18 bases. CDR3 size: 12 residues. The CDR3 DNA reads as TGTGCCGGACAACAGGGTGGAGGGGGCTACACCTTC. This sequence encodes CAGQQGGGGYTF.

The CDR3 sequence is CASSAQGWNSPLHF. The CDR3 nucleotides read TGTGCCAGCAGCGCACAGGGCTGGAATTCACCCCTCCACTTT. V gene TRBV9 combines with J gene TRBJ1-6; the D gene is possibly TRBD1 (6 bases). This CDR3 has 14 residues. V was clipped by 3 bases and J by 7 bases, with 11 bases between them. Germline values: CDR1 SGDLS, CDR2 YYNGEE.

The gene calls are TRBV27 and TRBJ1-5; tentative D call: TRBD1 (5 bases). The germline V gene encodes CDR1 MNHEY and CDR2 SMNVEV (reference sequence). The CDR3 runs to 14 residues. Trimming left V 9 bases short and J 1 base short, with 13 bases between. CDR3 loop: CASRGLGSNQPQHF. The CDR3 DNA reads TGTGCCAGTAGGGGTTTGGGAAGCAATCAGCCCCAGCATTTT.

CDR3 DNA: TGCGCCAGCAGCCCGGGACACGGCTACGAGCAGTACTTC. Residues: CASSPGHGYEQYF. The rearrangement uses TRBV5-1 and TRBJ2-7; possibly TRBD1 for D (6 bases). V lost 4 bases, J lost 3 bases, and 11 bases lay in between. This CDR3 contains 13 residues. The germline gives CDR1 SGHRS, CDR2 YFSETQ. Drawing the rest from reference TRBV5-1 and TRBJ2-7, the complete variable domain is KAGVTQTPRYLIKTRGQQVTLSCSPISGHRSVSWYQQTPGQGLQFLFEYFSETQRNKGNFPGRFSGRQFSNSRSEMNVSTLELGDSALYLCASSPGHGYEQYFGPGTRLTVT.

The DNA for the CDR3 is TGTGCCAGCAGCTTAGTGGGCGGAGGCAGGGGACAGCCCCAGCATTTT. It specifies CASSLVGGGRGQPQHF. V is TRBV7-6 and J is TRBJ1-5; the D gene is possibly TRBD1 (6 bases). Trimming shortened V by 1 base and J by 7 bases, and 17 bases separated the two germline ends. Per the germline V gene, CDR1 is SGHVS and CDR2 is FNYEAQ. The CDR3 consists of 16 residues.

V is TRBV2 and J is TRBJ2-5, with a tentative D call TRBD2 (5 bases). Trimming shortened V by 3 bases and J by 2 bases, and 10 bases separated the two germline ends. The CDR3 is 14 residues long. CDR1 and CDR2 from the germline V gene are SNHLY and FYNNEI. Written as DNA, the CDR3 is TGTGCCAGCAGTGAGGCTAGAGGGCAAGAGACCCAGTACTTC. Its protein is CASSEARGQETQYF.

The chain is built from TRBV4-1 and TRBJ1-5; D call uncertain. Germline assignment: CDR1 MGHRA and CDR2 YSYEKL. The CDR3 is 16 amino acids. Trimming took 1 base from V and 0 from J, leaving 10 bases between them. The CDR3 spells CASSQGWADSNQPQHF. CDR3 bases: TGCGCCAGCAGCCAAGGGTGGGCGGATAGCAATCAGCCCCAGCATTTT.

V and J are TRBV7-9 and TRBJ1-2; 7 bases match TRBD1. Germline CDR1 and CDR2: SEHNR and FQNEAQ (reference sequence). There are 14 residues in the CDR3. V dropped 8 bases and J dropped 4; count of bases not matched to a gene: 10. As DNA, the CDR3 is TGTGCCAGCTCAAGAACCCGGACAGGCTATGGCTACACCTTC. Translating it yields CASSRTRTGYGYTF.

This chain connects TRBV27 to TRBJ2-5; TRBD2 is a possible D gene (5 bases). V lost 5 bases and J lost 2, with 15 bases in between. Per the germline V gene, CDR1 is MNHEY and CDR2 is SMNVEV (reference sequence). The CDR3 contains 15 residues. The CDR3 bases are TGTGCCAGCAGTCCCGGCGTACCGGGGCAAGAGACCCAGTACTTC. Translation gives CASSPGVPGQETQYF.

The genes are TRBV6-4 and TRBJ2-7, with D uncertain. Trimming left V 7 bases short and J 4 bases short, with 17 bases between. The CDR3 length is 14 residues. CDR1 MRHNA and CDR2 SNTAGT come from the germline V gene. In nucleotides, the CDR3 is TGTGCCAGCAATTTAATGTCGGCACGATACGAGCAGTACTTC. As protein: CASNLMSARYEQYF.

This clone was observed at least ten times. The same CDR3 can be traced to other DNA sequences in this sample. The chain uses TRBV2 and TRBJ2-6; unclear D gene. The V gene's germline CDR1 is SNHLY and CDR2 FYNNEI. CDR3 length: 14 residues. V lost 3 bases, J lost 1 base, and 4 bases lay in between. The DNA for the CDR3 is TGTGCCAGCAGTGAGAGGTCTGGGGCCAACGTCCTGACTTTC. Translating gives CASSERSGANVLTF. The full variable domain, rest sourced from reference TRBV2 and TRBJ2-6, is EPEVTQTPSHQVTQMGQEVILRCVPISNHLYFYWYRQILGQKVEFLVSFYNNEISEKSEIFDDQFSVERPDGSNFTLKIRSTKLEDSAMYFCASSERSGANVLTFGAGSRLTVL.

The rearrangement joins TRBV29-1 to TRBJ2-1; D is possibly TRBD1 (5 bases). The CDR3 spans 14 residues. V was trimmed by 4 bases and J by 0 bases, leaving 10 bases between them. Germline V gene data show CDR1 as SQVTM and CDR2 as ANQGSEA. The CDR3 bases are TGCAGCGTTGTAAGACAGAACTCCTACAATGAGCAGTTCTTC. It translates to CSVVRQNSYNEQFF.

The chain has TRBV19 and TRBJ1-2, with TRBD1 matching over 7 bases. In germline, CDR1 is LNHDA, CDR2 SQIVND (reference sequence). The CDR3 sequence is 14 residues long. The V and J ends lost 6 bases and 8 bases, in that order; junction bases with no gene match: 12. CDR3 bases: TGTGCCAGTAGACCGGGACAGTCATTCGACGGCTACACCTTC. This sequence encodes CASRPGQSFDGYTF.

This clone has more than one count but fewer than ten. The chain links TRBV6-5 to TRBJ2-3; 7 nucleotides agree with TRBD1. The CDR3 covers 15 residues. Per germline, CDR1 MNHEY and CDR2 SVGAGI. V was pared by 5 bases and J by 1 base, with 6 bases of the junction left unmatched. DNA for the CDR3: TGTGCCAGCAGTCGCCGGGACAGCCGCACAGATACGCAGTATTTT. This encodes CASSRRDSRTDTQYF.

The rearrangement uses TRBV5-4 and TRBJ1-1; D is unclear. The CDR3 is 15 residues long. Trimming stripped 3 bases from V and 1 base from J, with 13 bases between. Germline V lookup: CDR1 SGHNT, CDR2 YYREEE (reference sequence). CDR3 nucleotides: TGTGCCAGCAGCTCTGACGGCGCATCGAACACTGAAGCTTTCTTT. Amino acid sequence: CASSSDGASNTEAFF.

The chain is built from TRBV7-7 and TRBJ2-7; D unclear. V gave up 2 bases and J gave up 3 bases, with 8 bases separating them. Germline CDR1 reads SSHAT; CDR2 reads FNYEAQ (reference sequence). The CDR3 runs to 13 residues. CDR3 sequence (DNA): TGTGCCAGCAGCTTACAGCCCGACTACGAGCAGTACTTC. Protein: CASSLQPDYEQYF.